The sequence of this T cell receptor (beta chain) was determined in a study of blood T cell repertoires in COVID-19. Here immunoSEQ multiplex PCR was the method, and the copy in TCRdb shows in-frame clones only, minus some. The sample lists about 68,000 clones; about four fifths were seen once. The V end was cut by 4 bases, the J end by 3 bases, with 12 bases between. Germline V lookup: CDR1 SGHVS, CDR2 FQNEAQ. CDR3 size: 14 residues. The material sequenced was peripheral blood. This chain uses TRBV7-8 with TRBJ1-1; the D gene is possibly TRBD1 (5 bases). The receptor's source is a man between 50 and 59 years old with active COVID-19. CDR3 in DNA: TGTGCCAGCAGCTCCATGGGGGGAGACACTGAAGCTTTCTTT. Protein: CASSSMGGDTEAFF.